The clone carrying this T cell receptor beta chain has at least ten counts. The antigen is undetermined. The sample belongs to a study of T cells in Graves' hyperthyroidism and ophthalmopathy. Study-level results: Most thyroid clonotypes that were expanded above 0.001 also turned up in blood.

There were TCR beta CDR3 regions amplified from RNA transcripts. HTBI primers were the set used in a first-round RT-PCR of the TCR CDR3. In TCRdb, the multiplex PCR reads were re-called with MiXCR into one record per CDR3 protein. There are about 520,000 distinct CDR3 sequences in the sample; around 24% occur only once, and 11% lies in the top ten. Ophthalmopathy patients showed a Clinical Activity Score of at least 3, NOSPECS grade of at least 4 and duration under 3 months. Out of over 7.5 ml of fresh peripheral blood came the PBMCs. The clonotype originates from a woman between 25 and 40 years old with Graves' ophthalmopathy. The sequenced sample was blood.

The CDR3 DNA is TGTGCCAGCAGTTACTTACAAGGTGACAGGGTTGGATCACCCCTCCACTTT. This translates into CASSYLQGDRVGSPLHF. The rearrangement uses TRBV6-5 and TRBJ1-6; 7 bases map to TRBD1. The germline gives CDR1 MNHEY, CDR2 SVGAGI. The V and J ends lost 1 base and 10 bases, in that order; junction bases with no gene match: 13. The CDR3 totals 17 residues.